A selection of T cell receptor beta chains follows, all from one sample in a study of cytomegalovirus exposure and HLA in healthy donors. Here immunoSEQ multiplex PCR was the method, and the copy in TCRdb shows in-frame clones only, minus some. The sample consists of 95,000 to 150,000 clones, approximately 83% of them appearing once. Sequencing was done on a sample of PBMCs. These receptors were taken from a woman in her thirties or forties in good health and CMV-seropositive. CDR3s include the opening cysteine and the closing phenylalanine or tryptophan. The D gene is left open where the match is weak. Clone size is shown for a subset of rows, as once, few, many or a class of expanded clone.

abundance	v_gene	d_gene	j_gene	CDR3aa	CDR3nt
.	TRBV6-5	TRBD1	TRBJ2-7	CASSYSGQGVREQYF	TGTGCCAGCAGTTACTCAGGACAGGGGGTTCGGGAGCAGTACTTC
.	TRBV18	TRBD1	TRBJ2-5	CASSPGTGMGETQYF	TGTGCCAGCTCACCTGGGACAGGGATGGGTGAGACCCAGTACTTC
.	TRBV6-5	TRBD1	TRBJ2-7	CASGRQGREQYF	TGTGCCAGCGGCCGACAGGGCCGGGAGCAGTACTTC
.	TRBV10-1	TRBD2	TRBJ2-1	CASSESTSGCEQFF	TGCGCCAGCAGTGAGTCGACTAGCGGGTGTGAGCAGTTCTTC
once	TRBV6-5	TRBD1	TRBJ2-1	CASSGKGAILEQFF	TGTGCCAGCAGCGGGAAGGGGGCAATCCTTGAGCAGTTCTTC
.	TRBV7-9	TRBD1	TRBJ1-1	CSSSFGQANTEAFF	TGTTCCAGCAGCTTTGGACAGGCGAACACTGAAGCTTTCTTT
few	TRBV19	.	TRBJ2-1	CASSQVRGFSKDEQFF	TGTGCCAGTAGTCAGGTCCGGGGATTTAGTAAGGATGAGCAGTTCTTC
.	TRBV30	.	TRBJ1-1	CACSRGGAGTEAFF	TGTGCCTGCTCACGCGGGGGGGCCGGCACTGAAGCTTTCTTT
.	TRBV28	.	TRBJ1-1	CASSLYQAGGTEAFF	TGTGCCAGCAGTTTATACCAGGCCGGGGGCACTGAAGCTTTCTTT
.	TRBV11-2	.	TRBJ2-3	CASSLEKPREPDTQYF	TGTGCCAGCAGCTTAGAAAAGCCCAGGGAACCAGATACGCAGTATTTT
.	TRBV6-6	.	TRBJ1-5	CATRVGGNSNQPQHF	TGTGCCACCAGGGTGGGGGGTAATAGCAATCAGCCCCAGCATTTT
.	TRBV6-1	.	TRBJ2-7	CASSSRRISYEQYF	TGTGCCAGCAGCAGCAGGCGCATCTCCTACGAGCAGTACTTC
.	TRBV28	TRBD2	TRBJ2-3	CASSSTSLAGADTQYF	TGTGCCAGCAGTTCCACCTCGCTAGCGGGAGCAGATACGCAGTATTTT
.	TRBV12-5	TRBD2	TRBJ2-7	CASGLDGEREVTYEQYF	TGTGCTAGTGGTTTGGACGGGGAGCGGGAGGTAACCTACGAGCAGTACTTC
.	TRBV5-1	TRBD2	TRBJ2-5	CASSLGLAGDETQYF	TGCGCCAGCAGCCTCGGACTAGCGGGAGATGAGACCCAGTACTTC
once	TRBV5-1	.	TRBJ2-1	CASSLDPPSSYNEQFF	TGCGCCAGCAGCTTGGATCCTCCGAGCTCCTACAATGAGCAGTTCTTC
.	TRBV5-1	TRBD2	TRBJ2-1	CASSLIGGRAGNEQFF	TGCGCCAGCAGCTTGATTGGCGGGAGGGCCGGCAATGAGCAGTTCTTC
.	TRBV6-1	.	TRBJ1-5	CASSPGGNQPQHF	TGTGCCAGCAGTCCCGGGGGGAATCAGCCCCAGCATTTT
once	TRBV13	.	TRBJ1-2	CASSRTDYGYTF	TGTGCCAGCAGCCGGACAGACTATGGCTACACCTTC
.	TRBV2	.	TRBJ1-1	CASSRPGRNTEAFF	TGTGCCAGCAGCCGACCTGGGAGGAACACTGAAGCTTTCTTT
few	TRBV7-8	TRBD1	TRBJ2-7	CASSRRGQENYEQYF	TGTGCCAGCAGCCGCCGGGGACAGGAGAACTACGAGCAGTACTTC
.	TRBV18	.	TRBJ2-1	CASSPRDFDSEQFF	TGTGCCAGCTCACCACGGGACTTTGATAGTGAGCAGTTCTTC
.	TRBV7-6	.	TRBJ1-3	CASSLGELGNTIYF	TGTGCCAGCAGCTTAGGCGAACTTGGAAACACCATATATTTT
once	TRBV7-8	.	TRBJ2-2	CASSSGSGTGELFF	TGTGCCAGCAGCTCCGGCTCAGGGACCGGGGAGCTGTTTTTT